Listed below are T cell receptor beta chains from one sample, sequenced in a study of Graves' ophthalmopathy and Graves' hyperthyroidism. TCRdb passed the multiplex PCR reads through MiXCR, listing each CDR3 protein once. The sample yields approximately 540,000 distinct CDR3 sequences, approximately 37% seen once. Sequenced: peripheral blood or thyroid tissue (not recorded which). The receptors derive from an adult man with Graves' hyperthyroidism. CDR3s include the opening cysteine and the closing phenylalanine or tryptophan. Each record gives: clone size, V gene, D gene, J gene, CDR3 DNA, CDR3 protein. A D gene is named only where the DNA matches it firmly. For some rows the clone size is stated as once, few or many, or as a class when expanded; others skip it.

many	TRBV16	-	TRBJ1-2	TGTGCCAGCAGCCAATCTTCCGGGACCTATGGCTACACCTTC	CASSQSSGTYGYTF
many	TRBV12-3/TRBV12-4	-	TRBJ1-1	TGTGCCAGCAGGCCGGGGACTTGGGGCACTGAAGCTTTCTTT	CASRPGTWGTEAFF
-	TRBV7-8	-	TRBJ1-1	TGTGCCAGCAGCCGAGGCTCCTTAGGAGCTGAAGCTTTCTTT	CASSRGSLGAEAFF
-	TRBV30	-	TRBJ1-2	TGTGCCTGGAGTGTAGGGGCCACTAACTATGGCTACACCTTC	CAWSVGATNYGYTF
many	TRBV20-1	TRBD1	TRBJ1-4	TGCAGTGCTGCTGGACAGGGAGCTGTGCGGCCTAATGAAAAACTGTTTTTT	CSAAGQGAVRPNEKLFF
-	TRBV10-3	TRBD2	TRBJ2-3	TGTGCCATCAGTGAGTCTTATTGGGCTAGCGGAGGGACAGATACGCAGTATTTT	CAISESYWASGGTDTQYF
-	TRBV7-8	-	TRBJ2-5	TGTGCCAGCAGCTTAGACATGCGGGAGACCCAGTACTTC	CASSLDMRETQYF
-	TRBV20-1	TRBD2	TRBJ2-2	TGCAGTGCTACCCTAGCGGTGAACACCGGGGAGCTGTTTTTT	CSATLAVNTGELFF
few	TRBV3-1	-	TRBJ1-1	TGTGCCAGCAGCCAACAAAGGGGCTCCACTGAAGCTTTCTTT	CASSQQRGSTEAFF
many	TRBV2	TRBD1	TRBJ1-6	TGTGCCAGCGAAAGGACAGGGGGCAATTCACCCCTCCACTTT	CASERTGGNSPLHF